The T cell receptor beta chain under discussion was sequenced for a study of cytomegalovirus exposure and HLA in healthy donors. Study information: Findings of an earlier analysis included more than 90 million unique TCR beta sequences from 170 million or so T cells.

In the PCR, 60 Vbeta and 13 Jbeta primers were used. The authors' processing: Unique TCR beta chains numbered about 80 million in a later analysis, with roughly 11 million shared. Assay: immunoSEQ multiplex PCR; the TCRdb copy retains only in-frame clones and omits some. The V and J calls and clone size are taken from that table; D and trimming were inferred from the DNA. Of about 170,000 clones listed, around 62% were seen once; the top ten hold around 2.9%. The V end lost 1 base, the J end lost 7 bases, and 10 bases lay between the germline ends. The length of the CDR3 is 14 residues. The germline gives CDR1 MNHNS, CDR2 SASEGT. Notes on the study in general: Presence/absence results assume similar sequencing depth per donor, which may not hold. According to an earlier analysis, most TCR beta V segments yielded productive rearrangements about 90% or about 30% of the time.

Points on this clone: Its antigen is undetermined.

The sequence derives from a man between 40 and 49 years old in good health and CMV-seronegative. The chain joins TRBV6-1 to TRBJ1-4; the D gene is possibly TRBD1 (5 bases). Sequenced material: PBMCs. The CDR3 DNA reads as TGTGCCAGCAGTGAAGGAGGGAGGGGTGAAAAACTGTTTTTT. It is translated as CASSEGGRGEKLFF.